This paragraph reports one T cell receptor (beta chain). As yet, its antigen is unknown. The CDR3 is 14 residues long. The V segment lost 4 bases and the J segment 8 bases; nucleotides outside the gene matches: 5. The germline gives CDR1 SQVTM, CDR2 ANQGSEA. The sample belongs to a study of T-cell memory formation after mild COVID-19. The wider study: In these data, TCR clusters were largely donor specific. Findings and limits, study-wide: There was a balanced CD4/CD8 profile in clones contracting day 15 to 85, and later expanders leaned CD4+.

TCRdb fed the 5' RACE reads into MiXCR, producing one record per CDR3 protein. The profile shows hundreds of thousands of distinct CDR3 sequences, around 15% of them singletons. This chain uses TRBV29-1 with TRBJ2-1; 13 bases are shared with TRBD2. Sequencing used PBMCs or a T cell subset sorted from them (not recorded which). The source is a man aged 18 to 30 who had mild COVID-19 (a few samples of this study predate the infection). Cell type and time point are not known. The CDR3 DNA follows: TGCAGCGTTGGGGGGACTAGCGGGGCCGATGAGCAGTTCTTC. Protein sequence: CSVGGTSGADEQFF.